The source of this TCR beta chain is a study of T cell repertoires in cytomegalovirus infection. Broader study findings: Carriers of CMV and the relevant HLA type were discriminated by public TCR beta frequency. Dominant in the ex vivo response were TCR beta clonotypes restricted by HLA-C and specific for CMV.

TCRdb recomputed calls from the reads with MiXCR, one row per CDR3 protein. The sample yields 170,000 or so distinct CDR3 sequences, approximately 15% seen once. This clonotype was counted only a few times. No antigen is known for it. Sequencing was performed on PBMCs. The sequence derives from a human donor in good health (CMV status not recorded). Some clones in this sample may be carry-over from other donors' samples.

CDR3 DNA sequence: TGCGCCAGCAGCCAAGATCTAGGTGTCGGGCAGGCTGGAAACACCATATATTTT. It yields the protein CASSQDLGVGQAGNTIYF. This chain uses TRBV4-1 with TRBJ1-3; D not certain. This CDR3 is built from 18 residues. Deletions cut 0 bases from V and 2 bases from J, with 17 bases between. CDR1 MGHRA and CDR2 YSYEKL come from the germline V gene.